The clone carrying this T cell receptor beta chain was picked up a small number of times. Its target is not known. The PCR contained 60 Vbeta and 13 Jbeta primers. Data came from immunoSEQ multiplex PCR; TCRdb stores just in-frame clones and leaves some out. Counted here are about 200,000 clones, roughly four fifths occurring once; the ten biggest clones make up approximately 0.092%. The data belong to a study of cytomegalovirus exposure and HLA in healthy donors. Regarding the study as a whole: Sequencing depth roughly uniform across donors was assumed in presence/absence analyses. Earlier analysis found most TCR beta V segments productive about 90% or about 30% of the time. Some segments of the V type, notably TRBV6-2 and TRBV6-3, were excluded as indistinguishable. Most TCRs appeared rarely, but some public TCRs recurred in many donors.

The V and J ends lost 4 bases and 5 bases, in that order; junction bases with no gene match: 7. The germline V gene encodes CDR1 LGHNA and CDR2 YSLEER. This CDR3 has 16 residues. This sequence was found in a boy younger than 10 in good health and CMV-seronegative. Sequenced input: PBMCs. V gene TRBV4-3 combines with J gene TRBJ2-2; 10 nucleotides line up with TRBD2. The DNA of the CDR3 is TGCGCCAGCAGCCGCAGCGGGGGGGGAACAACCGGGGAGCTGTTTTTT. Translating gives CASSRSGGGTTGELFF.